This T cell receptor beta chain was identified in a study of shared clonotypes between healthy human individuals. CD45RA+ naive and CD45RA-negative memory subsets were separated from CD4+ cells. Study-level points and caveats: Relative to their counterparts shared across all four donors, non-shared clonotypes exhibited diminished generation probabilities.

Remarks on this clone: Its antigen is currently unknown.

Only in-frame clones appear in the TCRdb table, and some are missing; sequencing was by immunoSEQ multiplex PCR. The sample lists about 2.3 million clones, 93% seen once, with about 0.37% in the top ten. What was sequenced was naive CD4+ T cells from PBMCs. The sample's subset: CD45RA+ positively selected. The source is a man between 18 and 35 years old in good health. Some clones in this sample may be carry-over from other donors' samples.

The CDR3 sequence is CASSLGFHQDDTQYF. In nucleotides, the CDR3 is TGCGCCAGCAGCTTGGGTTTTCACCAGGATGATACGCAGTATTTT. This rearrangement joins TRBV5-1 to TRBJ2-3; D uncertain. V lost 0 bases and J lost 6, with 14 bases in between. This CDR3 comprises 15 residues. The germline gives CDR1 SGHRS, CDR2 YFSETQ.